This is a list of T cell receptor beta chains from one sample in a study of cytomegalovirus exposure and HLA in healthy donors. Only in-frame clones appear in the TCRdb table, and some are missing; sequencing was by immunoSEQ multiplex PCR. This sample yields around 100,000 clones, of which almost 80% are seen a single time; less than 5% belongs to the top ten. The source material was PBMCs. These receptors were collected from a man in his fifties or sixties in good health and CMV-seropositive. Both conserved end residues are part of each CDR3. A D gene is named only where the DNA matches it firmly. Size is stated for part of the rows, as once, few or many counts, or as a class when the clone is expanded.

TGCGCCAGCAGCCAAAGCCTACTAGCGGGGGGCCACTACGAGCAGTACTTC | CASSQSLLAGGHYEQYF | TRBV4-3 | - | TRBD2 | TRBJ2-7
TGCGCCAGCTTCCGTGGGGTAGCGGGAGGGCCTGAGACCCAGTACTTC | CASFRGVAGGPETQYF | TRBV5-1 | - | TRBD2 | TRBJ2-5
TGTGCCTGGAGTGTACACGGAAACACCATATATTTT | CAWSVHGNTIYF | TRBV30 | - | - | TRBJ1-3
TGTGCCACCAGCAGAGGGTTCGTTGGGCGGACTAGCACAGATACGCAGTATTTT | CATSRGFVGRTSTDTQYF | TRBV15 | - | - | TRBJ2-3
TGTGCCTGGAGTGTAGTTGGGACAGGAGATTCACCCCTCCACTTT | CAWSVVGTGDSPLHF | TRBV30 | - | TRBD1 | TRBJ1-6
TGTGCCAGCAGCTTAAACCAGCGGCACACCGGGGAGCTGTTTTTT | CASSLNQRHTGELFF | TRBV11-3 | - | - | TRBJ2-2
TGTGCCATCAGTGACTCCAGCTACGAGCAGTACTTC | CAISDSSYEQYF | TRBV10-3 | once | - | TRBJ2-7
TGTGCCAGTAGGGAAAGGGGGCGTGAGCAGTTCTTC | CASRERGREQFF | TRBV19 | - | TRBD1 | TRBJ2-1
TGTGCCAGCGGCCTCCCAAGGGGCCCAGGCCACGAGCAGTACTTC | CASGLPRGPGHEQYF | TRBV28 | - | - | TRBJ2-7
TGTGCCTGGAGTGTATGGGGGGTTGGGAATCAGCCCCAGCATTTT | CAWSVWGVGNQPQHF | TRBV30 | - | - | TRBJ1-5
TGTGCCAGCAGCTTACCGGCTAGCGGGAGCGGAACCTACGAGCAGTACTTC | CASSLPASGSGTYEQYF | TRBV7-2 | - | TRBD2 | TRBJ2-7
TGTGCCAGCAGTTTAGAGTCCGAGCAGTACTTC | CASSLESEQYF | TRBV28 | once | - | TRBJ2-7
TGTGCCAGCAGCCCAAGACAGGGAGCAGATACGCAGTATTTT | CASSPRQGADTQYF | TRBV11-1 | - | TRBD1 | TRBJ2-3
TGTGCCAGCAGCTCCCCTTTCCAATTTATAGGGGAAAAGTCCTACGAGCAGTACTTC | CASSSPFQFIGEKSYEQYF | TRBV11-2 | - | - | TRBJ2-7
TGTGCCTGCAGTGCGGACAGACTCTACGAGCAGTACTTC | CACSADRLYEQYF | TRBV6-1 | - | - | TRBJ2-7
TGTGCCAGCAGCTTGGGTGCTAGCAGATACTACGAGCAGTACTTC | CASSLGASRYYEQYF | TRBV5-6 | - | - | TRBJ2-7
TGTGCCTGGAGTGCGGGGGCGGGACAGGGTAATGGCTACACCTTC | CAWSAGAGQGNGYTF | TRBV30 | - | TRBD1 | TRBJ1-2
TGTGCCAGCAGTTTATCGGGGGGAAGTGTGCAGCCCCAGCATTTT | CASSLSGGSVQPQHF | TRBV28 | once | - | TRBJ1-5
TGTGCCAGCAGCTTAATGGCGGGAGGATCGTACGAGCAGTACTTC | CASSLMAGGSYEQYF | TRBV7-2 | - | TRBD2 | TRBJ2-7
TGTGCCAGCAGCAGTCCGGGACATGTCACCGGGGAGCTGTTTTTT | CASSSPGHVTGELFF | TRBV5-5 | - | - | TRBJ2-2
TGCAGCGCAGGACAGGGGCGGGTAGACGAGCAGTACTTC | CSAGQGRVDEQYF | TRBV29-1 | - | TRBD1 | TRBJ2-7
TGTGCCAGCAGTGAATTTGTGGCGGTCGACGAGCAGTACTTC | CASSEFVAVDEQYF | TRBV2 | - | - | TRBJ2-7
TGTGCCTGGAGTCCGTTCCCGGTGTACAATGAGCAGTTCTTC | CAWSPFPVYNEQFF | TRBV30 | - | - | TRBJ2-1
TGCGCCAGCAGCTTGGAGCTTCAGGGGAACAATGAGCAGTTCTTC | CASSLELQGNNEQFF | TRBV5-1 | - | - | TRBJ2-1
TGTGCCACGCAGGGAAACAGCCTCTCTGGAAACACCATATATTTT | CATQGNSLSGNTIYF | TRBV10-3 | - | - | TRBJ1-3
TGTGCCAGCAGCCAAGAAGGTAGAGAGGGAGAAGAGACCCAGTACTTC | CASSQEGREGEETQYF | TRBV4-2 | few | - | TRBJ2-5
TGTGCCAGCAGTTTTGAACCCAAGCGGGTCGACTACGAGCAGTACTTC | CASSFEPKRVDYEQYF | TRBV28 | - | - | TRBJ2-7
TGTGCCAGTAGGCGGGACAGGGTAAGAGATCAGCCCCAGCATTTT | CASRRDRVRDQPQHF | TRBV19 | - | TRBD1 | TRBJ1-5
TGTGCTAGTGGACAGGGACTAGCGGGAGAGGGGCAAGAGACCCAGTACTTC | CASGQGLAGEGQETQYF | TRBV12-5 | - | TRBD2 | TRBJ2-5
TGTGCCAGCAAGACCACCGGGACAGTGAGGGAAAACATTCAGTACTTC | CASKTTGTVRENIQYF | TRBV21-1 | - | - | TRBJ2-4
TGTGCCAGCAGCTTACCGGGAAACAATGAGCAGTTCTTC | CASSLPGNNEQFF | TRBV7-2 | once | - | TRBJ2-1
TGTGCCAGCAGCTTAACACCCAGGGCCTACAATGAGCAGTTCTTC | CASSLTPRAYNEQFF | TRBV7-3 | - | - | TRBJ2-1
TGTGCCAGCAGCGTGGAGACGGGCACCGGGGAGCTGTTTTTT | CASSVETGTGELFF | TRBV9 | - | - | TRBJ2-2
TGTGCCAGCAGCCCATCAGCGGGAGGTCACAATGAGCAGTTCTTC | CASSPSAGGHNEQFF | TRBV7-9 | - | TRBD2 | TRBJ2-1
TGTGCCAGCAGCTCTGAGAGGTCGTACACTGAAGCTTTCTTT | CASSSERSYTEAFF | TRBV5-4 | - | - | TRBJ1-1
TGTGCCAGTAGTATCCAGGGACAGGGGATGGGCTATGGCTACACCTTC | CASSIQGQGMGYGYTF | TRBV19 | few | TRBD1 | TRBJ1-2
TGTGCCAGCAGCCCGGGGACATCTAACTATGGCTACACCTTC | CASSPGTSNYGYTF | TRBV14 | - | - | TRBJ1-2
TGCGCCAGCAGACAGGGACTAGCGGGAAACAATGAGCAGTTCTTC | CASRQGLAGNNEQFF | TRBV10-1 | few | TRBD2 | TRBJ2-1
TGTGCCAGCAGCCCCGCGGGGGGCCGCATTACAGATACGCAGTATTTT | CASSPAGGRITDTQYF | TRBV7-8 | - | TRBD2 | TRBJ2-3
TGTGCCAGCAGCCCCGCAGGATTACCCTACAATGAGCAGTTCTTC | CASSPAGLPYNEQFF | TRBV6-6 | - | - | TRBJ2-1
TGTTCCAGCAGCTTTACTCCGCCTGAGGACATTCAGTACTTC | CSSSFTPPEDIQYF | TRBV7-9 | - | - | TRBJ2-4
TGTGCCAGCAGTCGCTGGGGGACAGGGGTGGAATCACCCCTCCACTTT | CASSRWGTGVESPLHF | TRBV27 | - | TRBD1 | TRBJ1-6
TGTGCCAGCAGCCTTGTGCAGGGGTCCCACAATGAGCAGTTCTTC | CASSLVQGSHNEQFF | TRBV7-2 | few | - | TRBJ2-1
TGTGCCAGTAGCCCGCGGTGGGAGGGAAGGTACGAGCAGTACTTC | CASSPRWEGRYEQYF | TRBV19 | - | TRBD2 | TRBJ2-7
TGTGCCAGCAGTTCAATAGCGGGCCTCACAGATACGCAGTATTTT | CASSSIAGLTDTQYF | TRBV27 | - | TRBD2 | TRBJ2-3
TGTGCCAGTAGTATGGAGACAGGCGCAGATACGCAGTATTTT | CASSMETGADTQYF | TRBV19 | - | - | TRBJ2-3
TGTGCCAGCTCACTGGCGAGCGTTGACAATGAGCAGTTCTTC | CASSLASVDNEQFF | TRBV18 | - | - | TRBJ2-1
TGTGCCAGCAGCCCAGGACTAGCGGACGGGAATGAGCAGTTCTTC | CASSPGLADGNEQFF | TRBV7-2 | - | TRBD2 | TRBJ2-1
TGTGCCAGCAGGCGGTCAACTGGGGCCAACGTCCTGACTTTC | CASRRSTGANVLTF | TRBV25-1 | - | - | TRBJ2-6
TGTGCCAGCAGCGTAGACGGGGAGGACGGAAAACTGTTTTTT | CASSVDGEDGKLFF | TRBV9 | - | - | TRBJ1-4
TGTGCCAGCAGCTCCCCGACTAGCGGGAGAGACTATGAGCAGTTCTTC | CASSSPTSGRDYEQFF | TRBV7-9 | - | TRBD2 | TRBJ2-1
TGTGCCAGCAGCGGGTTTACAGGTACGCAGTATTTT | CASSGFTGTQYF | TRBV27 | - | - | TRBJ2-3
TGTGCCAGCAGCTTATACAGGACAGGGGGCAAGACTGGAAACACCATATATTTT | CASSLYRTGGKTGNTIYF | TRBV11-2 | - | TRBD1 | TRBJ1-3